The 3 T cell receptor beta chains given below trace back to one sample, sequenced in a study of spatial heterogeneity in lung cancer. One entry per CDR3 protein, called by TCRdb with MiXCR from the 5' RACE reads. This table holds roughly 79,000 distinct CDR3 sequences, roughly an eighth found once. Time point reported: sample taken at primary tumor resection. Researchers sequenced whole RNA taken from tumor, nontumor lung or frozen PBMC without sorting. The sequenced sample was PBMCs, obtained at surgery. These TCRs come from a male donor with early-stage non-small cell lung cancer.

This clonotype was recorded at least ten times. This rearrangement joins TRBV29-1 to TRBJ1-1, with D maybe TRBD1 (6 bases). The CDR3 has 13 residues. Germline CDR1 is SQVTM and CDR2 is ANQGSEA. The V and J ends lost 5 bases and 5 bases respectively, with 15 bases between them. CDR3 in amino acids: CSVLEGVRTEAFF. Written as DNA, the CDR3 is TGCAGCGTTTTAGAGGGGGTAAGGACTGAAGCTTTCTTT. The full variable domain, with the rest looked up from reference TRBV29-1 and TRBJ1-1, is SAVISQKPSRDICQRGTSLTIQCQVDSQVTMMFWYRQQPGQSLTLIATANQGSEATYESGFVIDKFPISRPNLTFSTLTVSNMSPEDSSIYLCSVLEGVRTEAFFGQGTRLTVV.

The J gene is TRBJ1-1, the V gene TRBV20-1, with 7 bases fitting TRBD1. CDR3 length: 15 residues. With V trimmed by 1 base and J by 0 bases, 5 bases remained unmatched. Germline V CDR1 and CDR2: DFQATT, SNEGSKA (reference sequence). The CDR3 here is CSARVADRLNTEAFF. The DNA of the CDR3 is TGCAGTGCTAGAGTCGCGGACAGGTTGAACACTGAAGCTTTCTTT.

This clonotype was seen a handful of times. The chain recombines TRBV11-2 with TRBJ2-5; 12 bases map to TRBD1. Germline CDR1 and CDR2: SGHAT and FQNNGV. The CDR3 spans 17 residues. Trimming removed 2 bases from V and 4 bases from J; junction bases left unmatched: 8. This chain's CDR3 is CASSLNRGTGGAETQYF. Written as DNA, the CDR3 is TGTGCCAGCAGCTTAAACCGAGGGACAGGGGGCGCAGAGACCCAGTACTTC.